The clone carrying this TCR beta chain appeared many times. The antigen remains undetermined. The sample belongs to a study of T-cell reconstitution after alpha-beta-depleted transplantation in children. Notes on the study in general: There were reportedly several hundred expanded graft clones from which alpha-beta T cells came about two months after transplant. T-cell counts and diversity at one year following transplant were attributed mainly to newly produced T cells. Surviving thymic progenitors and recipient T cells were the source of high TCRbeta diversity at day 60 in some patients.

Germline assignment: CDR1 DFQATT and CDR2 SNEGSKA (reference sequence). The CDR3 extends over 12 amino acids. V was trimmed by 4 bases and J by 6 bases, leaving 9 bases between them. During its preparation, the TCRbeta library received unique molecular identifiers. TCRdb called the PCR reads again in MiXCR, with one record for every CDR3 protein. The top ten hold roughly 2% of the sample, which has over 450,000 distinct CDR3 sequences, more than 9% seen once. The chain joins TRBV20-1 to TRBJ2-2, with D tentatively TRBD1 (5 bases). The sequenced sample was PBMCs, obtained before TCRalphabeta/CD19-depleted stem cell transplant. The receptor was derived from a child aged 2-9 years with inherited bone marrow failure, due to receive a stem cell transplant. The CDR3: CSATQGSGELFF. In nucleotides, the CDR3 is TGCAGTGCTACCCAGGGTTCCGGGGAGCTGTTTTTT.